This T cell receptor beta chain originates from a study of blood T cell repertoires in COVID-19. Study-level background: There were acute and convalescent COVID-19 samples, and they came from the United States, Italy and Spain.

Method: immunoSEQ multiplex PCR; TCRdb's copy keeps in-frame clones and lacks some. The table lists approximately 500,000 clones, approximately 92% of them singletons. CDR1 is SGHRS, CDR2 YFSETQ, per germline. The trim removed 2 bases at V and 9 bases at J, leaving 7 bases unmatched. CDR3 length: 15 residues. Seattle-derived patients entered the study during active infection and were followed longitudinally. The specimen sequenced was peripheral blood. The receptor's source is a man between 18 and 35 years old with COVID-19, enrolled during active disease. The rearrangement joins TRBV5-1 to TRBJ2-1, with 11 positions matching TRBD2. In DNA, the CDR3 is TGCGCCAGCAGCTTCATAGCGGGAGGGCGCGGTGAGCAGTTCTTC. Translated: CASSFIAGGRGEQFF.